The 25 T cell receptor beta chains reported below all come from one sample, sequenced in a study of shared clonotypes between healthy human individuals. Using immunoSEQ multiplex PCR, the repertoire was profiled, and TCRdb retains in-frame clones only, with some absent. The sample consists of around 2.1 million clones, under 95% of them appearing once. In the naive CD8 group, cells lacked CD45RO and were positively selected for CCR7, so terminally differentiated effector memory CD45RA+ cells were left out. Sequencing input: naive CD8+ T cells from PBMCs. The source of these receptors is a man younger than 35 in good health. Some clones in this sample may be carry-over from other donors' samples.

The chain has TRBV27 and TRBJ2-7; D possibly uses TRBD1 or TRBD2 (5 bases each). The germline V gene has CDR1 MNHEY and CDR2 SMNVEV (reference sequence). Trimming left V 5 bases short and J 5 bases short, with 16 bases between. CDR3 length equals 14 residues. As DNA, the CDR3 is TGTGCCAGCAGTACCAGAGGGACCGGCCACGAGCAGTACTTC. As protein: CASSTRGTGHEQYF.

The CDR3 DNA reads TGTGCCAGCAGCTCAAGGGACAATGGAGATACGCAGTATTTT. Translation: CASSSRDNGDTQYF. The J gene is TRBJ2-3, the V gene TRBV9; D perhaps matches TRBD1 (6 bases). From germline, CDR1 is SGDLS and CDR2 YYNGEE. V dropped 4 bases and J dropped 5 bases, with 14 bases sitting between them. The CDR3 runs to 14 residues.

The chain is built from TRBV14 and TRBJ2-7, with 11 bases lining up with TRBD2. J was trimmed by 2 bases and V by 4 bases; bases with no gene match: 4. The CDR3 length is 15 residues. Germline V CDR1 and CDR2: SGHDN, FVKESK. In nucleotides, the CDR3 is TGTGCCAGCAGCCTTTTAGCGGGAGGGACCTACGAGCAGTACTTC. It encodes CASSLLAGGTYEQYF.

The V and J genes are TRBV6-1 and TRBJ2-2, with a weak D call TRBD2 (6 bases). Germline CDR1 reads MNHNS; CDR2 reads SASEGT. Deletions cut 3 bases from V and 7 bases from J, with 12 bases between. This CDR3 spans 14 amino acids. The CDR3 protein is CASSEPGLNGELFF. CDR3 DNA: TGTGCCAGCAGTGAGCCGGGACTGAACGGGGAGCTGTTTTTT.

Here the CDR3 DNA reads TGTGCCAGCAAGGGGCTGAGCAATCCATCCTACGAGCAGTACTTC. This gives the protein CASKGLSNPSYEQYF. The chain links TRBV28 to TRBJ2-7; possibly TRBD1 for D (5 bases). Germline assignment: CDR1 MDHEN and CDR2 SYDVKM. This CDR3 comprises 15 residues. V lost 7 bases and J 1 base, leaving 17 bases between the germline ends.

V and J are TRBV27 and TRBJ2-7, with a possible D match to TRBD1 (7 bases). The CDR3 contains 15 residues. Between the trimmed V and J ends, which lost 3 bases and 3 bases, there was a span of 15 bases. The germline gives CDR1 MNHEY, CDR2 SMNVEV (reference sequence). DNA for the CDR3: TGTGCCAGCAGTTTCGGGGGACAGAGACGCTACGAGCAGTACTTC. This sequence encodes CASSFGGQRRYEQYF.

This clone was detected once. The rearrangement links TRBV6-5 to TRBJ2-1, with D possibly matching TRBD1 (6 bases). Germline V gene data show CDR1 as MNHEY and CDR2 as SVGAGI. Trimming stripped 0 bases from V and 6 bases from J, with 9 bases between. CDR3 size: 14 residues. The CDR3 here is CASSYSNRANEQFF. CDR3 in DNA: TGTGCCAGCAGTTACTCCAACAGGGCCAATGAGCAGTTCTTC.

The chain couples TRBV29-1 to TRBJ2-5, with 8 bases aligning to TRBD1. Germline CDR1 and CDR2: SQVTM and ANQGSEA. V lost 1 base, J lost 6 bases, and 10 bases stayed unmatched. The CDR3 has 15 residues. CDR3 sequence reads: CSVEGGRQGWKTQYF. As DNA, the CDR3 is TGCAGCGTTGAAGGGGGGAGACAGGGGTGGAAGACCCAGTACTTC.

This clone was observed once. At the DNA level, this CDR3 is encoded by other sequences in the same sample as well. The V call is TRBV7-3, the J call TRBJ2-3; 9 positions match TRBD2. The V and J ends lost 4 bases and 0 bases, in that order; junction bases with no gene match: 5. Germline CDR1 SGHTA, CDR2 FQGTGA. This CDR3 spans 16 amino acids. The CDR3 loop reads CASSSGLAASTDTQYF. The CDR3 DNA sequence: TGTGCCAGCAGCTCGGGACTAGCTGCTAGCACAGATACGCAGTATTTT.

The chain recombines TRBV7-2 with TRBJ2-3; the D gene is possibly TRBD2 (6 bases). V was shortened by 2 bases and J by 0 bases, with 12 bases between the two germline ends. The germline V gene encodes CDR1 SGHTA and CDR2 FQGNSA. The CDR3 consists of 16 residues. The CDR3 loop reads CASSLSVAVSTDTQYF. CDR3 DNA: TGTGCCAGCAGCTTATCGGTAGCGGTTAGCACAGATACGCAGTATTTT. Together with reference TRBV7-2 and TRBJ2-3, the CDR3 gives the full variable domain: GAGVSQSPSNKVTEKGKDVELRCDPISGHTALYWYRQSLGQGLEFLIYFQGNSAPDKSGLPSDRFSAERTGGSVSTLTIQRTQQEDSAVYLCASSLSVAVSTDTQYFGPGTRLTVL.

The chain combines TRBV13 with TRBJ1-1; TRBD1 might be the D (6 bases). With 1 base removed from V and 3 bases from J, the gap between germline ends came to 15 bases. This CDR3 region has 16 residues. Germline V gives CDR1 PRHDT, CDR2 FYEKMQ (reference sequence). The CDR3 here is CASSLAGGRGDTEAFF. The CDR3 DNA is TGTGCCAGCAGCTTAGCCGGGGGGCGCGGGGACACTGAAGCTTTCTTT. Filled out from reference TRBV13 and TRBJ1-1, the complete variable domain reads AAGVIQSPRHLIKEKRETATLKCYPIPRHDTVYWYQQGPGQDPQFLISFYEKMQSDKGSIPDRFSAQQFSDYHSELNMSSLELGDSALYFCASSLAGGRGDTEAFFGQGTRLTVV.

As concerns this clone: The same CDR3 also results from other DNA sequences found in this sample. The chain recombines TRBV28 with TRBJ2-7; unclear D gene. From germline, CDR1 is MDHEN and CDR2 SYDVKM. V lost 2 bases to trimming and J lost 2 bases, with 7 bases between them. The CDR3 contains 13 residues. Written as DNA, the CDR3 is TGTGCCAGCAGTTTAGGCCGGGCCTACGAGCAGTACTTC. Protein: CASSLGRAYEQYF. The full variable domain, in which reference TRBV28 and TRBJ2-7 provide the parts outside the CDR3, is DVKVTQSSRYLVKRTGEKVFLECVQDMDHENMFWYRQDPGLGLRLIYFSYDVKMKEKGDIPEGYSVSREKKERFSLILESASTNQTSMYLCASSLGRAYEQYFGPGTRLTVT.

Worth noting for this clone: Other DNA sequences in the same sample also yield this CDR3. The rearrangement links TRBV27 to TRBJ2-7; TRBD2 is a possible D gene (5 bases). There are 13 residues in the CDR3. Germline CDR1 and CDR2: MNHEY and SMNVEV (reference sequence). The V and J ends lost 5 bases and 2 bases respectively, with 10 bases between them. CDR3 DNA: TGTGCCAGCAGTCGGGGTGCAACCTACGAGCAGTACTTC. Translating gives CASSRGATYEQYF.

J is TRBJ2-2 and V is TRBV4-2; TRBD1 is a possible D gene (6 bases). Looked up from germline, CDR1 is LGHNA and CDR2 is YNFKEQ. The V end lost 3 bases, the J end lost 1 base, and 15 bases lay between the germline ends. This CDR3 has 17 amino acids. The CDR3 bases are TGTGCCAGCAGCCATCGCGCAGGGGCCAGGAACACCGGGGAGCTGTTTTTT. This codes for CASSHRAGARNTGELFF.

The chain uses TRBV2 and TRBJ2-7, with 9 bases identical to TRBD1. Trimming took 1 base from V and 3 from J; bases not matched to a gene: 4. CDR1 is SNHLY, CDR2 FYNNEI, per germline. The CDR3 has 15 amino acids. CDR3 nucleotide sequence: TGTGCCAGCAGTGAAGGACAGGGGGATTTCTACGAGCAGTACTTC. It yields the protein CASSEGQGDFYEQYF.

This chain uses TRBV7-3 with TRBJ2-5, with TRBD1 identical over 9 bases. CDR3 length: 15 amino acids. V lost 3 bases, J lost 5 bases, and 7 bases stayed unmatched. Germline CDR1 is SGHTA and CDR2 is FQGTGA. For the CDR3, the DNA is TGTGCCAGCAGCTTGGGGACAGGGCGGCGCGAGACCCAGTACTTC. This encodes CASSLGTGRRETQYF.

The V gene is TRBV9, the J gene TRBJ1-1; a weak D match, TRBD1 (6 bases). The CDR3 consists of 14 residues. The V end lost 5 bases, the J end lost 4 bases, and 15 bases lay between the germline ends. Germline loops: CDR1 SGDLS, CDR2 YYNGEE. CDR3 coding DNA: TGTGCCAGCAGTGCCGGGACACCGCTCACTGAAGCTTTCTTT. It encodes CASSAGTPLTEAFF.

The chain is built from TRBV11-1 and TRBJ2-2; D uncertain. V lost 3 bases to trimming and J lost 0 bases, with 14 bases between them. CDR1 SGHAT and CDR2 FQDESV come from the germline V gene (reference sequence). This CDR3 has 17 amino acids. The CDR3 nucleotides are TGTGCCAGCAGCTTGTCGAAGCGTGGGCCGAACACCGGGGAGCTGTTTTTT. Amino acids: CASSLSKRGPNTGELFF. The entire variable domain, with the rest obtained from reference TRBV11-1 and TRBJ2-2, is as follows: EAEVAQSPRYKITEKSQAVAFWCDPISGHATLYWYRQILGQGPELLVQFQDESVVDDSQLPKDRFSAERLKGVDSTLKIQPAELGDSAMYLCASSLSKRGPNTGELFFGEGSRLTVL.

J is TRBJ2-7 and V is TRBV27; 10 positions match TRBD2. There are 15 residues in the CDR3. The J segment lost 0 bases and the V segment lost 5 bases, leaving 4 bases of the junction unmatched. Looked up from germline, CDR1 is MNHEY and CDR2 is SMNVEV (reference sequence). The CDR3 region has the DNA TGTGCCAGCAGTCTAGCGGGGGCTGGCTCCTACGAGCAGTACTTC. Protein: CASSLAGAGSYEQYF.

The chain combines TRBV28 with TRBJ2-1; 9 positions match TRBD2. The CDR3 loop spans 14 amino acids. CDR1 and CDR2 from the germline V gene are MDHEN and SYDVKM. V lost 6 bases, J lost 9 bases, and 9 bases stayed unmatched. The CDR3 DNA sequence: TGTGCCAGCAGCTCCCGACTAGCGGAAGGTGAGCAGTTCTTC. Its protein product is CASSSRLAEGEQFF.

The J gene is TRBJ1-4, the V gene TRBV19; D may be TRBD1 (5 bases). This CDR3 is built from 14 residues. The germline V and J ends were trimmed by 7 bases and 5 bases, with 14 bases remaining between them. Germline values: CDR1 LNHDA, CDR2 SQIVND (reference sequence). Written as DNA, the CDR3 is TGTGCCAGTAATTGGGGCGAAGGCAATGAAAAACTGTTTTTT. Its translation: CASNWGEGNEKLFF.

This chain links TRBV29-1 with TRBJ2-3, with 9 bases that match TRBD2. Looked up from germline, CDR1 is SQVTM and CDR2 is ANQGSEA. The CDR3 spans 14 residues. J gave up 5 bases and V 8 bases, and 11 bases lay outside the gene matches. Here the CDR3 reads CSSKGGRAVDTQYF. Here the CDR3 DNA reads TGCAGCTCAAAGGGCGGGAGGGCGGTAGATACGCAGTATTTT.

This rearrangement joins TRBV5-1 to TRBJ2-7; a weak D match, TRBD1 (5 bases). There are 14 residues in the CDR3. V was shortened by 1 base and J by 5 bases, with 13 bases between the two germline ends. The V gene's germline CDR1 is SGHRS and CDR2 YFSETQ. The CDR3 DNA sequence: TGCGCCAGCAGCTTGACCTCAGGGTTGGACGAGCAGTACTTC. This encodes CASSLTSGLDEQYF.

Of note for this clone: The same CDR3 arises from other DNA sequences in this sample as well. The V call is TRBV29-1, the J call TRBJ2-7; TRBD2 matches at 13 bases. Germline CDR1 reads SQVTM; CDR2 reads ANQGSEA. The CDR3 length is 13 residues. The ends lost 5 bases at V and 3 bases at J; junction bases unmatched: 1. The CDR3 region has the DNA TGCAGCGTTCGGACTAGCGGGAGCTACGAGCAGTACTTC. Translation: CSVRTSGSYEQYF.

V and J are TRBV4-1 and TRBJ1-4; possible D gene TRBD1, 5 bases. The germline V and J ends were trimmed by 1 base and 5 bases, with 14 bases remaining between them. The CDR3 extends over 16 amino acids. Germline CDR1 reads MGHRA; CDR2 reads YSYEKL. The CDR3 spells CASSQVGGFTNEKLFF. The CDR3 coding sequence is TGCGCCAGCAGCCAAGTCGGGGGATTTACAAATGAAAAACTGTTTTTT.